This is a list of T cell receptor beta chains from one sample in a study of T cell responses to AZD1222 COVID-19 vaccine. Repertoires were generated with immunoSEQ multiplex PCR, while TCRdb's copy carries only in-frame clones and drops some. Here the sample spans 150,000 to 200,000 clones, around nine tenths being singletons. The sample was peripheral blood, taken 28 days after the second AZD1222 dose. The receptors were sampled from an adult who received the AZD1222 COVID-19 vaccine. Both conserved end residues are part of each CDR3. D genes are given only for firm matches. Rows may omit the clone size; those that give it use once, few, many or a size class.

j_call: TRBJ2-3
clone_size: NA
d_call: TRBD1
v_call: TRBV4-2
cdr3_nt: TGTGCCAGCAGCCAAGACCGGACAGGGGGCCTAAATACGCAGTATTTT
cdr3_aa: CASSQDRTGGLNTQYF

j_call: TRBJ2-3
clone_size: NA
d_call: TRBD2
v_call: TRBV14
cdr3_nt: TGTGCCAGCAGCCAAGTGGGACTAGCGGGACTCACAGATACGCAGTATTTT
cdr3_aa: CASSQVGLAGLTDTQYF

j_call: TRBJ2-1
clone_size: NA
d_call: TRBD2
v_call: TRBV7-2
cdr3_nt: TGTGCCAGCAGCTTTAGCGGGGGGGTGAATGAGCAGTTCTTC
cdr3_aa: CASSFSGGVNEQFF

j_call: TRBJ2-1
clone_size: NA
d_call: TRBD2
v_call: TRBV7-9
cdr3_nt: TGTGCCAGCAGCTACGGGACTAGCGGGGTAAATGAGCAGTTCTTC
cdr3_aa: CASSYGTSGVNEQFF

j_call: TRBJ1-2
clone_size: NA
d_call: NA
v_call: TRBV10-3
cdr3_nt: TGTGCCATCAGTGAGTCTAACAGTTATGGCTACACCTTC
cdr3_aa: CAISESNSYGYTF

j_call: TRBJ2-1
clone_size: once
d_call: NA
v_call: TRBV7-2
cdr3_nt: TGTGCCAGCAGCTTAGAAGGGAGCGTTTGGGAGCAGTTCTTC
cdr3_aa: CASSLEGSVWEQFF

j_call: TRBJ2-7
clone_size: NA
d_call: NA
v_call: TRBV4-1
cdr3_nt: TGCGCCAGCAGCCAAGGGCAGGGATCCTACGAGCAGTACTTC
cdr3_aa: CASSQGQGSYEQYF

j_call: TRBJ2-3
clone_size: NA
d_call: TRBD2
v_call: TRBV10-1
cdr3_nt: TGCGCCAGCAGTGAGGGGGGGGAAAGCCGCCTTCAGTATTTT
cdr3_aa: CASSEGGESRLQYF

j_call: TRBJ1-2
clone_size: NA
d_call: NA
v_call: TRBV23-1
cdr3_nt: TGCGCCAGCATAGGGGGAGGTGCTGCTAACTATGGCTACACCTTC
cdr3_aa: CASIGGGAANYGYTF

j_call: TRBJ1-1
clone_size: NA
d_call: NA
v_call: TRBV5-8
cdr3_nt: TGTGCCAGCAGCTTTTTGGAGAACACGGACGGGATGAACACTGAAGCTTTCTTT
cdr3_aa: CASSFLENTDGMNTEAFF

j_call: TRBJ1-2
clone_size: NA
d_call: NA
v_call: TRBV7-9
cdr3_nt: TGTGCCAGCAGCTTCCCGCCAGGCCCGAGCCCCTTAGGCTACACCTTC
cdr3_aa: CASSFPPGPSPLGYTF

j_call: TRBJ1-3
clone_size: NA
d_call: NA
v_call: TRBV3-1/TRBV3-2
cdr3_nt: TGTGCCAGCAGCCAAGTAGGGGGGGCAGGTGGAAACACCATATATTTT
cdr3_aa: CASSQVGGAGGNTIYF

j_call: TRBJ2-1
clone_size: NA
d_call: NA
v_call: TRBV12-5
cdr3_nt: TGTGCTAGTGGTTCCCTGACGCCCAATGAGCAGTTCTTC
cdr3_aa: CASGSLTPNEQFF

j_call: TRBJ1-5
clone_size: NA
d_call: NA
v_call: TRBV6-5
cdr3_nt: TGTGCCAGCAGTTACGGACTAAATCAGCCCCAGCATTTT
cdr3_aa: CASSYGLNQPQHF

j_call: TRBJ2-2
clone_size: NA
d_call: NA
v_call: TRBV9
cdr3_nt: TGTGCCAGCAGCGTTGGAGCCGGGGGGCGGGCTGTCACCGGGGAGCTGTTTTTT
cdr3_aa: CASSVGAGGRAVTGELFF

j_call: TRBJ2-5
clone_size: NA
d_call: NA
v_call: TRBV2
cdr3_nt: TGTGCCAGCAGTGATCTCAACCAAGAGACCCAGTACTTC
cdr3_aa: CASSDLNQETQYF